The rows below give T cell receptor beta chains drawn from one sample of a study of T-cell reconstitution after alpha-beta-depleted transplantation in children. One entry per CDR3 protein results from TCRdb running MiXCR on the PCR reads. The sample consists of about a million distinct CDR3 sequences, roughly 29% of them appearing once. The source material was PBMCs, mostly from graft donor cells, sampled 360 days after TCRalphabeta/CD19-depleted stem cell transplant. The source is a boy in the first two years of life who had a stem cell transplant for SCID, so the T cells may come from the graft donor. Both conserved end residues are part of each CDR3. The D gene is left open where the match is weak. The size field is filled for only some rows; it gives once, few, many or a size class.

CDR3aa | CDR3nt | v_gene | abundance | d_gene | j_gene
CASSLTDRDQPQHF | TGTGCCAGCAGTTTGACCGACAGGGATCAGCCCCAGCATTTT | TRBV27 | few | TRBD1 | TRBJ1-5
CASSSGTGREAEAFF | TGTGCCAGCAGTTCCGGGACAGGGAGGGAAGCTGAAGCTTTCTTT | TRBV28 | few | TRBD1 | TRBJ1-1
CASSLGTVTDTQYF | TGTGCCAGCAGTTTAGGGACTGTGACCGATACGCAGTATTTT | TRBV5-1 | few | NA | TRBJ2-3
CSLAIQRGSWGIRETQYF | TGCAGCCTAGCGATCCAACGCGGCAGTTGGGGAATTAGGGAGACCCAGTACTTC | TRBV20-1 | NA | NA | TRBJ2-5
CATSRFRTNEQFF | TGTGCCACCAGCAGGTTCCGCACCAATGAGCAGTTCTTC | TRBV15 | few | NA | TRBJ2-1
CASSQDRLVNQPQHF | TGTGCCAGCAGCCAAGACAGGTTGGTCAATCAGCCCCAGCATTTT | TRBV4-2 | NA | NA | TRBJ1-5
CASSYSSQGEYF | TGTGCCAGCAGTTACTCGTCCCAGGGAGAGTACTTC | TRBV6-2/TRBV6-3 | NA | NA | TRBJ2-5
CASSQVGRGPDTQYF | TGTGCCAGCAGCCAAGTAGGCAGGGGCCCAGATACGCAGTATTTT | TRBV14 | few | NA | TRBJ2-3
CASSNRRGSYNEQFF | TGTGCCAGCAGCAATCGGAGGGGGTCCTACAATGAGCAGTTCTTC | TRBV21-1 | NA | NA | TRBJ2-1
CASSESPRGDYEQYF | TGTGCCAGCAGTGAATCCCCAAGAGGAGACTACGAGCAGTACTTC | TRBV25-1 | NA | NA | TRBJ2-7
CASSSAPRVLGANVLTF | TGCGCCAGCAGCTCGGCTCCACGGGTGCTTGGGGCCAACGTCCTGACTTTC | TRBV5-1 | once | NA | TRBJ2-6
CASRPTPLPSSYNEQFF | TGCGCCAGCAGGCCCACACCACTACCTAGCTCCTACAATGAGCAGTTCTTC | TRBV5-1 | NA | NA | TRBJ2-1
CASSPGKQGNQPQHF | TGTGCCAGCAGCCCCGGTAAACAGGGCAATCAGCCCCAGCATTTT | TRBV7-2 | NA | NA | TRBJ1-5
CASSPGTSGVTDTQYF | TGTGCCAGCAGCCCGGGGACTAGCGGGGTCACAGATACGCAGTATTTT | TRBV11-2 | many | TRBD2 | TRBJ2-3
CASSEGGRRETQYF | TGTGCCAGCAGTGAGGGGGGGCGTCGTGAGACCCAGTACTTC | TRBV6-2/TRBV6-3 | NA | NA | TRBJ2-5
CASSQTSGGADEQFF | TGCGCCAGCAGCCAAACTAGCGGGGGTGCTGATGAGCAGTTCTTC | TRBV4-1 | many | TRBD2 | TRBJ2-1
CSAGPAGGGNTEAFF | TGCAGTGCTGGACCTGCAGGGGGAGGGAACACTGAAGCTTTCTTT | TRBV20-1 | NA | TRBD1 | TRBJ1-1
CASNMGAQYF | TGTGCCAGCAATATGGGGGCGCAGTACTTC | TRBV2 | NA | NA | TRBJ2-7
CASSFRAGGLAGREQYF | TGTGCCAGCAGTTTTAGAGCTGGGGGACTAGCGGGGCGGGAGCAGTACTTC | TRBV12-3/TRBV12-4 | few | TRBD2 | TRBJ2-7
CASSQDGNRGKFYGYTF | TGCGCCAGCAGCCAAGATGGGAACAGGGGGAAATTCTATGGCTACACCTTC | TRBV4-1 | NA | TRBD1 | TRBJ1-2
CASSSSTQFSYEQYF | TGTGCCAGCAGTTCGTCGACACAGTTCTCCTACGAGCAGTACTTC | TRBV12-3/TRBV12-4 | NA | NA | TRBJ2-7
CAISELLGNTIYF | TGTGCCATCAGTGAGCTTCTGGGGAACACCATATATTTT | TRBV10-3 | NA | NA | TRBJ1-3